This record covers a single T cell receptor (beta chain). Its specificity is unknown. These data are taken from a study of T cells expressing NK-cell markers. Study information: TCR beta repertoires came from sorted CD3+CD56+NKG2C+, CD3+CD56+NKG2C- and CD3+CD56-NKG2C+ T cells. Most of the eight sequenced donors tested HCMV-seropositive; one tested seronegative. Findings of the study overall: The study did not resolve the HCMV specificity of expanded NKG2C+ T cell clones.

TCRdb reanalyzed the 5' RACE reads and collapses them to one entry per CDR3 protein, without DNA. Recorded for this sample: 300,000 to 500,000 distinct CDR3 sequences. This CDR3 is 15 amino acids long. The sample taken for sequencing was blood T cells: a sorted CD56 or NKG2C T cell subset, CD4+ or CD8+ T cells, or bulk PBMC T cells (not recorded which). This sequence was found in a woman aged 45-59 years in good health. This chain joins TRBV12-3 or TRBV12-4 and TRBJ1-5. The CDR3 here is CASTSRSGSNQPQHF.